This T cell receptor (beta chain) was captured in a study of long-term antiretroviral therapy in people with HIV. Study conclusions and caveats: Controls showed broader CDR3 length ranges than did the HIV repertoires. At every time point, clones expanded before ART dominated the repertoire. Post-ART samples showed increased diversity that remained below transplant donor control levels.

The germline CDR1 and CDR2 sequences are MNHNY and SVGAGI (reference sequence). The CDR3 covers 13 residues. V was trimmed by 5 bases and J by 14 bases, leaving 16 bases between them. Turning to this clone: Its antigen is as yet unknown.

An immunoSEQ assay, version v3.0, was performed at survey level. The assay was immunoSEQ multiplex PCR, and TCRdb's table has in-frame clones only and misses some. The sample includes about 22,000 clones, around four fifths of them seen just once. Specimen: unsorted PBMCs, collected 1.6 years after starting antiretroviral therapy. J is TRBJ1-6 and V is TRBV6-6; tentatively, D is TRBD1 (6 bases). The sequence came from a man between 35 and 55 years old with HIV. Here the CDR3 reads CASSAYGGLTLHF. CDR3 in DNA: TGTGCCAGCAGTGCCTACGGGGGGCTCACCCTCCACTTT.